This T cell receptor beta chain is drawn from a study of PD-1 blockade in classical Hodgkin lymphoma. Profiled with immunoSEQ multiplex PCR; TCRdb holds only in-frame clones, not every one. Seen here are about 100,000 clones, about 89% observed once, and the top ten hold 6.5% to 7.5%. Germline CDR1 and CDR2: SGHVS and FNYEAQ. Trimming removed 1 base from V and 7 bases from J, with 8 bases in between. The CDR3 is 13 amino acids. Autologous stem cell transplantation was followed by relapse in every patient, and brentuximab vedotin exposure varied. The clonotype was recovered from a human donor with classical Hodgkin lymphoma. The chain couples TRBV7-6 to TRBJ2-1; D ambiguous. The sequencing used peripheral blood mononuclear cells (PBMCs), collected before the second cycle of nivolumab. Here the CDR3 reads CASSLVDGNEQFF. In nucleotides, the CDR3 is TGTGCCAGCAGCTTAGTAGACGGAAATGAGCAGTTCTTC.